What follows are 13 T cell receptor beta chains derived from one specimen sequenced in a study of high-grade serous ovarian cancer treatment subgroups. Tumor samples were taken before definitive surgery or chemotherapy. Generated by immunoSEQ multiplex PCR, the TCRdb table keeps only in-frame clones and is missing some. The sample lists approximately 40,000 clones; 79% were seen once. The source material was tumor tissue. The receptors originated from a human donor with high-grade serous ovarian cancer.

The chain couples TRBV9 to TRBJ2-1, with D maybe TRBD2 (7 bases). CDR3 length: 16 amino acids. The germline V and J ends were trimmed by 4 bases and 8 bases, with 22 bases remaining between them. Germline lookup yields CDR1 SGDLS and CDR2 YYNGEE. The chain's CDR3 is CASSLRPGGGGDEQFF. As DNA, the CDR3 is TGTGCCAGCAGCCTCCGCCCGGGGGGAGGGGGGGATGAGCAGTTCTTC.

The rearrangement joins TRBV28 to TRBJ1-2; 8 bases line up with TRBD1. Germline CDR1 is MDHEN and CDR2 is SYDVKM. CDR3 size: 13 residues. J lost 8 bases, V lost 3 bases, and 5 bases had no gene match. DNA of the CDR3: TGTGCCAGCAGTTTCGGGACAGGCTGGGGCTACACCTTC. This encodes CASSFGTGWGYTF.

The rearrangement joins TRBV9 to TRBJ2-3; the D call may be TRBD1 or TRBD2 (5 bases each). The length of the CDR3 is 15 residues. Germline V gene sequence: CDR1 SGDLS, CDR2 YYNGEE. The V end lost 0 bases, the J end lost 7 bases, and 15 bases lay between the germline ends. Here the CDR3 reads CASSVVGTVGNTQYF. The CDR3 bases are TGTGCCAGCAGCGTAGTAGGGACGGTTGGTAATACGCAGTATTTT.

The V gene is TRBV15, the J gene TRBJ1-3; D uncertain. The germline V and J ends were trimmed by 0 bases and 7 bases, with 4 bases remaining between them. The length of the CDR3 is 12 residues. CDR1 is LNHNV, CDR2 YYDKDF, per germline (reference sequence). Written as DNA, the CDR3 is TGTGCCACCAGCAGAGATAGGAACACCATATATTTT. It yields the protein CATSRDRNTIYF. The full variable domain, completed using reference TRBV15 and TRBJ1-3, is DAMVIQNPRYQVTQFGKPVTLSCSQTLNHNVMYWYQQKSSQAPKLLFHYYDKDFNNEADTPDNFQSRRPNTSFCFLDIRSPGLGDTAMYLCATSRDRNTIYFGEGSWLTVV.

The rearrangement uses TRBV4-3 and TRBJ2-1; 8 bases are shared with TRBD2. The germline V gene encodes CDR1 LGHNA and CDR2 YSLEER. The CDR3 runs to 16 residues. V was pared by 0 bases and J by 13 bases, with 14 bases of the junction left unmatched. CDR3 sequence: CASSQESNEAGVKQFF. The DNA for the CDR3 is TGCGCCAGCAGCCAAGAAAGCAATGAAGCGGGAGTGAAACAGTTCTTC.

The gene calls are TRBV9 and TRBJ2-1; tentatively, D is TRBD2 (5 bases). The CDR3 is made up of 17 amino acids. Germline V gene lookup returns CDR1 SGDLS and CDR2 YYNGEE. V was shortened by 0 bases and J by 4 bases, with 17 bases between the two germline ends. The CDR3 nucleotides are TGTGCCAGCAGCGTAGAAGGCCCCCCGGAGGTTTACAATGAGCAGTTCTTC. Protein sequence: CASSVEGPPEVYNEQFF.

The chain links TRBV27 to TRBJ1-2; D remains unclear. Germline V gene data show CDR1 as MNHEY and CDR2 as SMNVEV (reference sequence). V was trimmed by 3 bases and J by 4 bases, leaving 9 bases between them. This CDR3 spans 13 amino acids. The CDR3 protein is CASSFRAAYGYTF. The CDR3 DNA reads as TGTGCCAGCAGTTTTAGGGCAGCCTATGGCTACACCTTC.

This chain joins TRBV4-1 and TRBJ2-4, with 7 bases fitting TRBD1. The V gene's germline CDR1 is MGHRA and CDR2 YSYEKL. The CDR3 loop spans 14 amino acids. The ends lost 4 bases at V and 6 bases at J; junction bases unmatched: 6. In DNA form, the CDR3 reads TGCGCCAGCAGCCGACAGGGATCAGGAAACATTCAGTACTTC. It is translated as CASSRQGSGNIQYF.

The J gene is TRBJ2-5, the V gene TRBV18; perhaps TRBD2 as D (5 bases). This CDR3 contains 18 residues. Germline lookup yields CDR1 KGHSH and CDR2 LQKENI. Trimming took off 3 bases at V and 3 bases at J, with 23 bases between the two ends. The CDR3 sequence is CASSPNPPGVARKETQYF. In nucleotides, the CDR3 is TGTGCCAGCTCACCCAACCCACCTGGGGTAGCGCGAAAAGAGACCCAGTACTTC.

The V gene is TRBV7-2, the J gene TRBJ1-2; 8 positions agree with TRBD1. CDR3 size: 14 residues. Germline loops: CDR1 SGHTA, CDR2 FQGNSA. V lost 4 bases and J lost 5; bases outside the gene matches: 6. CDR3 nucleotide sequence: TGTGCCAGCAGCTACGGACAGGGACGGTATGGCTACACCTTC. Translated, it gives CASSYGQGRYGYTF.

The chain uses TRBV5-6 and TRBJ2-1; 7 positions agree with TRBD1. The J segment lost 4 bases and the V segment lost 3 bases, leaving 4 bases of the junction unmatched. CDR1 is SGHDT and CDR2 is YYEEEE in the germline V gene. There are 14 residues in the CDR3. CDR3 loop: CASSWGQTYNEQFF. The CDR3 DNA reads as TGTGCCAGCAGCTGGGGACAGACTTACAATGAGCAGTTCTTC. Drawing the rest from reference TRBV5-6 and TRBJ2-1, the complete variable domain is DAGVTQSPTHLIKTRGQQVTLRCSPKSGHDTVSWYQQALGQGPQFIFQYYEEEERQRGNFPDRFSGHQFPNYSSELNVNALLLGDSALYLCASSWGQTYNEQFFGPGTRLTVL.

The rearrangement uses TRBV19 and TRBJ1-5; 7 nucleotides line up with TRBD1. The CDR3 loop spans 16 amino acids. V was pared by 4 bases and J by 2 bases, with 8 bases of the junction left unmatched. The germline CDR1 and CDR2 sequences are LNHDA and SQIVND (reference sequence). CDR3 amino acids: CASSKITGARNQPQHF. Written as DNA, the CDR3 is TGTGCCAGTAGTAAGATCACAGGGGCGCGCAATCAGCCCCAGCATTTT.

The rearrangement links TRBV7-3 to TRBJ2-6; TRBD1 matches at 9 bases. J was trimmed by 4 bases and V by 5 bases; bases with no gene match: 6. Germline-derived CDR1 and CDR2 are SGHTA and FQGTGA. The CDR3 is made up of 16 amino acids. Here the CDR3 reads CASSIDRGTGANVLTF. The CDR3 coding sequence is TGTGCCAGCAGCATAGACAGGGGGACAGGGGCCAACGTCCTGACTTTC.